Listed below are T cell receptor beta chains from one sample, sequenced in a study of OX40 agonist ivuxolimab in advanced cancers. Here immunoSEQ multiplex PCR was the method, and the copy in TCRdb shows in-frame clones only, minus some. The data show about 80,000 clones, about 92% seen once. Source: CD4+ or CD8+ T cells sorted from blood, taken in a trial of the OX40 agonist ivuxolimab. Every receptor here comes from an adult with an advanced solid tumor such as melanoma, head and neck, liver or kidney cancer. Both conserved end residues are trimmed from each CDR3. Fields, in order: V gene, CDR3 protein.

v_call: TRBV7-9
cdr3_aa: ASTTGNDGYT

v_call: TRBV7-9
cdr3_aa: ASSLAGAGYNEQF

v_call: TRBV6-1
cdr3_aa: ASSEGVRNT

v_call: TRBV11-2
cdr3_aa: ASSSWGEGADTQY

v_call: TRBV4-2
cdr3_aa: ASSQDSRAGGLSGELF

v_call: TRBV7-9
cdr3_aa: ASSVRQTDTQY

v_call: TRBV5-1
cdr3_aa: ASSLDRDYEQY

v_call: TRBV4-2
cdr3_aa: ASSQVGTYYGYT

v_call: TRBV5-1
cdr3_aa: ASSLAGEADTQY

v_call: TRBV7-2
cdr3_aa: ASSFDRGNTEAF

v_call: TRBV19
cdr3_aa: ASNIKPGSGTDTQY

v_call: TRBV15
cdr3_aa: ATSRETVYEQY

v_call: TRBV5-1
cdr3_aa: ASSPGSSAGANVLT

v_call: TRBV4-3
cdr3_aa: ASSQEGTQGSYGYT

v_call: TRBV9
cdr3_aa: ASSVEPSGRGGGANVLT

v_call: TRBV5-1
cdr3_aa: ASSASGPETQY

v_call: TRBV5-1
cdr3_aa: ASSLASGSFYNEQF

v_call: TRBV18
cdr3_aa: ASSQGTMGKETQY

v_call: TRBV28
cdr3_aa: ASSLGVKDTGELF

v_call: TRBV7-6
cdr3_aa: ASSLSDTQY

v_call: TRBV7-3
cdr3_aa: ASSRVMGTGELF

v_call: TRBV11-3
cdr3_aa: ASSLAQSSYEQY

v_call: TRBV29-1
cdr3_aa: SVDGPKGETQY

v_call: TRBV29-1
cdr3_aa: SVGQGANTEAF

v_call: TRBV15
cdr3_aa: AVGREVVTEAF

v_call: TRBV27
cdr3_aa: ASGREGWNQPQH

v_call: TRBV28
cdr3_aa: ASSPGQFNQPQH

v_call: TRBV10-2
cdr3_aa: ASSDPTSGQQF

v_call: TRBV28
cdr3_aa: ASSTGRSSNEQF

v_call: TRBV4-1
cdr3_aa: ASRETGTGSEEQY

v_call: TRBV4-3
cdr3_aa: ASSQGRGGDEQF

v_call: TRBV4-3
cdr3_aa: ASSRTFGAGGPPDTQY

v_call: TRBV18
cdr3_aa: ASSPVETAALGEQY

v_call: TRBV4-1
cdr3_aa: ASSTGSGTNEKLF

v_call: TRBV30
cdr3_aa: AWSVVGGKETQY

v_call: TRBV6-6
cdr3_aa: ASSQSYVGRD

v_call: TRBV25-1
cdr3_aa: ASSELTSRTRETQY

v_call: TRBV6-5
cdr3_aa: ASSPLGTGDQPQH

v_call: TRBV7-2
cdr3_aa: ASSLQAGPGELF

v_call: TRBV6-5
cdr3_aa: ASSGRTKNEQF

v_call: TRBV5-6
cdr3_aa: ASSLFQSTDTQY

v_call: TRBV29-1
cdr3_aa: SVENQGNVLT

v_call: TRBV28
cdr3_aa: ASRGRMNQPQH